This entry concerns a single T cell receptor (beta chain). The protocol was immunoSEQ multiplex PCR, while the TCRdb copy is restricted to in-frame clones and leaves out a portion. The sample consists of about 120,000 clones, 92% of them appearing once. The sample comes from a study of T cell responses to AZD1222 COVID-19 vaccine. On the study more broadly: Timing groups of about 4 and about 12 weeks for second doses were pooled.

V was pared by 5 bases and J by 2 bases, with 16 bases between. Germline CDR1 reads SGHVS; CDR2 reads FQNEAQ. The CDR3 has 15 residues. The chain joins TRBV7-8 to TRBJ2-7, with D perhaps matching TRBD1 (6 bases). The sequencing here drew on peripheral blood, taken on day 0 of AZD1222 vaccination. The origin of this receptor is an adult in good health. The CDR3 DNA is TGTGCCAGCAGCCCCCAGGGGTCCAAAGCCTACGAGCAGTACTTC. It specifies CASSPQGSKAYEQYF. Based on the CDR3 plus reference TRBV7-8 and TRBJ2-7, the full variable domain is GAGVSQSPRYKVAKRGQDVALRCDPISGHVSLFWYQQALGQGPEFLTYFQNEAQLDKSGLPSDRFFAERPEGSVSTLKIQRTQQEDSAVYLCASSPQGSKAYEQYFGPGTRLTVT.